This TCR beta chain originates from a study of T-cell memory formation after mild COVID-19. The V gene's germline CDR1 is LNHDA and CDR2 SQIVND (reference sequence). Unmatched junction bases numbered 7, after V lost 5 bases and J lost 5 bases. The CDR3 is 15 amino acids. One entry per CDR3 protein results from TCRdb running MiXCR on the 5' RACE reads. The repertoire holds a few hundred thousand distinct CDR3 sequences, with approximately 18% as singletons. The genes are TRBV19 and TRBJ1-2; TRBD1 aligns across 11 bases. The source material was PBMCs or a T cell subset sorted from them (not recorded which). This TCR was sampled from a man aged 18 to 30 who had mild COVID-19 (a few samples of this study predate the infection). Cell type and time point are not known. The CDR3 spells CASSPWTGGNYGYTF. The CDR3 region has the DNA TGTGCCAGTAGTCCATGGACAGGGGGCAATTATGGCTACACCTTC.